This entry concerns a single T cell receptor (beta chain). Its antigen is still unknown. The TRB libraries of cDNA were built by UMI-labeled 5' RACE. From its re-call of the 5' RACE reads, TCRdb lists each CDR3 protein once, without DNA. Here the sample table reports fewer than 95,000 distinct CDR3 sequences. These data originate in a study of CXCR3-negative and CXCR3-positive naive CD8 T cells. Findings of the study overall: Memory CD8+ cells had much lower diversity, and both naive subsets had comparably high diversity. Cryopreservation partially lowered CXCR3 expression, so most assays used fresh PBMCs. For naive cells, CXCR3-negative and CXCR3-positive subsets had similar TRBV-TRBJ usage; for memory cells, usage differed. Hydrophobicity of TRB CDR3s was greater in CXCR3-positive naive cells than in CXCR3-negative naive cells.

Germline lookup yields CDR1 SGHTA and CDR2 FQGNSA. This CDR3 contains 13 residues. The chain carries TRBV7-2 and TRBJ2-5; TCRdb returns TRBD1, unconfirmable since there is no DNA. Sequencing used naive CXCR3- CD8+ T cells from blood. The subset here: CD45RO-CCR7+CD27+CD95- naive CD8+ T cells lacking CXCR3 (TNR3-). This receptor was identified in a human donor in good health. Some clones in this sample may be carry-over from other donors' samples. The CDR3 reads CASSSPVPETQYF.